This paragraph covers one TCR beta chain sequence. This entry comes from a study of blood T cell repertoires in COVID-19. On the study more broadly: Italy, Spain and the United States were the sources of the convalescent and acute COVID-19 samples. From T cells, B-cell-depleted T cells, or PBMCs came the material, which was cDNA or gDNA.

V lost 5 bases and J 1 base, leaving 14 bases between the germline ends. The CDR3 spans 15 residues. Germline-derived CDR1 and CDR2 are SGHVS and FQNEAQ. Methods used by the authors: Estimates of nucleated cell counts were drawn from the amplification of reference gene primers. Sequencing was performed with immunoSEQ multiplex PCR; in TCRdb, only in-frame clones are kept and a portion is missing. The D gene and trimming were derived from the DNA, and the V and J assignments and clone size from that table. The data show under 200,000 clones, about three quarters seen once. Specimen: peripheral blood. The V call is TRBV7-8, the J call TRBJ1-2; no definite D call. The clonotype was recovered from a man in his 70s with acute or convalescent COVID-19. The chain's CDR3 is CASSPEGQINYGYTF. The DNA for the CDR3 is TGTGCCAGCAGCCCAGAGGGCCAAATTAACTATGGCTACACCTTC.